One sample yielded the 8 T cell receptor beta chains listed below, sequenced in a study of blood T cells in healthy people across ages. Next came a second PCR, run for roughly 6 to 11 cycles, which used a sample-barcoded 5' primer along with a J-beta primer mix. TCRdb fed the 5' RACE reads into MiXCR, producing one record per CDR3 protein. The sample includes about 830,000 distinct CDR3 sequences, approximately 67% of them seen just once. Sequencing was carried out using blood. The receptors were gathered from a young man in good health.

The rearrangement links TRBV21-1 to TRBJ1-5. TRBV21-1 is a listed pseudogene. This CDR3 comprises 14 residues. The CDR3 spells CASIDLRHNQPQHF. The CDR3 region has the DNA TGTGCCAGCATTGACCTCAGGCACAATCAGCCCCAGCATTTT.

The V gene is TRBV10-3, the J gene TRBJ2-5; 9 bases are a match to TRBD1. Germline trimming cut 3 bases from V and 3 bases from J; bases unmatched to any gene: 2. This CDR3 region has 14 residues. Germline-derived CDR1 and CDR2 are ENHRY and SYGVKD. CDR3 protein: CAISDRTGEETQYF. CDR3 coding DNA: TGTGCCATCAGTGACCGGACAGGGGAAGAGACCCAGTACTTC.

CDR3 DNA sequence: TGTGCCAGCAGCTTAGTGTACAGGGGGGACACTGAAGCTTTCTTT. Translating gives CASSLVYRGDTEAFF. The V gene is TRBV7-2, the J gene TRBJ1-1; 8 bases agree with TRBD1. Trimming removed 1 base from V and 3 bases from J; junction bases left unmatched: 4. The CDR3 runs to 15 residues. Per germline, CDR1 SGHTA and CDR2 FQGNSA. The complete variable domain, with remaining parts taken from reference TRBV7-2 and TRBJ1-1, reads GAGVSQSPSNKVTEKGKDVELRCDPISGHTALYWYRQSLGQGLEFLIYFQGNSAPDKSGLPSDRFSAERTGGSVSTLTIQRTQQEDSAVYLCASSLVYRGDTEAFFGQGTRLTVV.

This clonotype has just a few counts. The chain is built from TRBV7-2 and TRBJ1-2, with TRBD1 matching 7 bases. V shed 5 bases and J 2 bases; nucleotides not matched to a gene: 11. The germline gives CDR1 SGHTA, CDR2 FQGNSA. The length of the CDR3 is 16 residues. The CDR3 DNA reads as TGTGCCAGCAGCCCCAGGGACAGCCCAACCAACTATGGCTACACCTTC. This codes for CASSPRDSPTNYGYTF.

CDR3 sequence reads: CSAIHGTEYEQYF. As DNA, the CDR3 is TGCAGTGCTATCCACGGGACAGAGTACGAGCAGTACTTC. This chain links TRBV20-1 with TRBJ2-7; 7 bases map to TRBD1. Trimming removed 4 bases from V and 4 bases from J; junction bases left unmatched: 7. The CDR3 contains 13 residues. The germline V gene has CDR1 DFQATT and CDR2 SNEGSKA (reference sequence).

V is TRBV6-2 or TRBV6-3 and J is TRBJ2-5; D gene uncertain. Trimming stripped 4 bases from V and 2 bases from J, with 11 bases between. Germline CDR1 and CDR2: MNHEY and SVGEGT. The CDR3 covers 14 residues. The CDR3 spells CASSSHSLQETQYF. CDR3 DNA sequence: TGTGCCAGCAGTTCACACTCCTTACAAGAGACCCAGTACTTC.

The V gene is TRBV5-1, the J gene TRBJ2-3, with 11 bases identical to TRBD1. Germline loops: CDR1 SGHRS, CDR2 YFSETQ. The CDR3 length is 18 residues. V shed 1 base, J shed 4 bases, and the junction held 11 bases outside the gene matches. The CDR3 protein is CASSLSRLRTGGADTQYF. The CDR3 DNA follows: TGCGCCAGCAGCTTGTCGCGCCTTAGGACAGGGGGCGCAGATACGCAGTATTTT.

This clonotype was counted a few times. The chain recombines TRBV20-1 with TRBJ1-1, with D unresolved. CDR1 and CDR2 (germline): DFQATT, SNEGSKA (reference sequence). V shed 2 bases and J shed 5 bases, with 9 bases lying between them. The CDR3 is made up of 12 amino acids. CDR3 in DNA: TGCAGTGCTAGACCTCTGGGGACTGAAGCTTTCTTT. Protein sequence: CSARPLGTEAFF.